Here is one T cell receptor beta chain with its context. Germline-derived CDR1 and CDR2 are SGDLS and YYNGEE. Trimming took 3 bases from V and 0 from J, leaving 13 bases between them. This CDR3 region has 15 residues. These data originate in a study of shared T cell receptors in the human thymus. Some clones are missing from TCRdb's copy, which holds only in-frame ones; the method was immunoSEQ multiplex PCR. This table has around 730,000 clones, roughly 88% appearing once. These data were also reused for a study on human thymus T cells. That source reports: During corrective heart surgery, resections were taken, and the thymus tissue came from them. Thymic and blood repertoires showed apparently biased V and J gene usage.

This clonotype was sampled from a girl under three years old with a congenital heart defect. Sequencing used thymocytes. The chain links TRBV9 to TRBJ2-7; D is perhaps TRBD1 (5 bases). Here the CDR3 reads CASSGDSYYSYEQYF. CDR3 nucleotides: TGTGCCAGCAGCGGAGACAGCTATTACTCCTACGAGCAGTACTTC.